This section outlines one T cell receptor beta chain sequence together with its context. These data belong to a study of shared clonotypes between healthy human individuals. The CDR3 has 18 amino acids. Trimming at V came to 4 bases and at J to 5 bases, leaving 17 bases not matched to a gene. Germline values: CDR1 LGHNA, CDR2 YSLEER. TCRdb's copy holds only in-frame clones and misses some; the assay was immunoSEQ multiplex PCR. The sample has approximately 2,300,000 clones; 92% are singletons. Sequencing was carried out using naive CD4+ T cells from PBMCs. The sample's subset: CD45RA+ positively selected. This clonotype was sampled from a young man in good health. Some clones in this sample may be carry-over from other donors' samples. This chain links TRBV4-3 with TRBJ2-5; TRBD1 matches 9 bases. The DNA of the CDR3 is TGCGCCAGCAGCCTGAACCGCATGGGACAGGGCCTGGGGGAGACCCAGTACTTC. Translation: CASSLNRMGQGLGETQYF.